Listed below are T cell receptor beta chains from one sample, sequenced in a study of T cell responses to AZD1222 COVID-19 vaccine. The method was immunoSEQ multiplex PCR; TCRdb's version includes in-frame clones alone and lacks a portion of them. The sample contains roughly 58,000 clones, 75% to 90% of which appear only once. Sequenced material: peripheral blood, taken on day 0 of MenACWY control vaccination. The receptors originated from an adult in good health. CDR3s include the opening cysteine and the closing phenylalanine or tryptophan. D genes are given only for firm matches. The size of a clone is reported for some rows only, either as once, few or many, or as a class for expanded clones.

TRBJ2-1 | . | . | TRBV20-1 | CSAARGNEQFF | TGCAGTGCTGCGCGTGGCAATGAGCAGTTCTTC
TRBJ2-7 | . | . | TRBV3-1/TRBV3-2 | CASSQSNAEQYF | TGTGCCAGCAGCCAGAGCAATGCCGAGCAGTACTTC
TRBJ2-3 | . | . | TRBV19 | CASSMGGLASTDTQYF | TGTGCCAGTAGTATGGGCGGGCTAGCGAGCACAGATACGCAGTATTTT
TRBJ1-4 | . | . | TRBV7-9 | CASSSSVPGGSNEKLFF | TGTGCCAGCAGCTCGTCGGTACCGGGAGGATCTAATGAAAAACTGTTTTTT
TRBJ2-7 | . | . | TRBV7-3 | CASSLSGGISYEQYF | TGTGCCAGCAGCTTAAGTGGAGGGATCTCCTACGAGCAGTACTTC
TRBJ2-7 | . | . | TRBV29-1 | CSVGTYEQYF | TGCAGCGTTGGCACCTACGAGCAGTACTTC
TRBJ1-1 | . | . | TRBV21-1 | CASSTLPGSRTEAFF | TGTGCCAGCAGCACTCTACCAGGGAGTCGCACTGAAGCTTTCTTT
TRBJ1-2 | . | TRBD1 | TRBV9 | CASSSHIGLGQERPNYGYTF | TGTGCCAGCAGCTCCCACATAGGCCTGGGACAGGAGAGACCTAACTATGGCTACACCTTC
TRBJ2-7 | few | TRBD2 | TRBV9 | CASSPSQREPYEQYF | TGTGCCAGCAGCCCCAGCCAGCGGGAGCCCTACGAGCAGTACTTC
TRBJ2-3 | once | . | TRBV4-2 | CASSQAGQHNTDTQYF | TGTGCCAGCAGCCAAGCGGGCCAACATAACACAGATACGCAGTATTTT
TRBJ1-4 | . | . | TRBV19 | CASRSRGDEKLFF | TGTGCCAGCCGGTCGAGGGGAGATGAAAAACTGTTTTTT
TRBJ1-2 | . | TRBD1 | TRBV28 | CASSFGQGAGYTF | TGTGCCAGCAGTTTCGGACAGGGTGCTGGCTACACCTTC
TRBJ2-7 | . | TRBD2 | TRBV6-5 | CASSYSGLAGDEQYF | TGTGCCAGCAGTTACTCGGGGCTAGCGGGAGACGAGCAGTACTTC
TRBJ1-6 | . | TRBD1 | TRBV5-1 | CASSLEEGGIGSPLHF | TGCGCCAGCAGCTTGGAGGAAGGGGGCATCGGTTCACCCCTCCACTTT
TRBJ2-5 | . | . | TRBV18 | CASSPGLGETQYF | TGTGCCAGCTCACCGGGGTTGGGTGAGACCCAGTACTTC
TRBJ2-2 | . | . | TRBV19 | CASSISTGGLKNTGELFF | TGTGCCAGTAGTATTAGTACAGGGGGACTAAAGAACACCGGGGAGCTGTTTTTT
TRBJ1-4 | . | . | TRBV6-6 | CASSYWTSEKLFF | TGTGCCAGCAGTTACTGGACAAGTGAAAAACTGTTTTTT
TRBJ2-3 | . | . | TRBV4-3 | CASRRKISTDTQYF | TGCGCCAGCAGGAGAAAGATATCCACAGATACGCAGTATTTT
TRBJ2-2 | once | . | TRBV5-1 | CASSLALGDTGELFF | TGCGCCAGCAGCTTAGCCCTGGGGGACACCGGGGAGCTGTTTTTT
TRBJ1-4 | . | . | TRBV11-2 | CASRRTRQTNEKLFF | TGTGCCAGCAGACGGACCCGGCAAACTAATGAAAAACTGTTTTTT
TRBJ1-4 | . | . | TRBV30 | CAWRGAGEKLFF | TGTGCCTGGAGGGGGGCCGGGGAAAAACTGTTTTTT
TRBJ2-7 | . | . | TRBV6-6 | CASSYSQGALDYEQYF | TGTGCCAGCAGTTACTCGCAGGGCGCCTTAGACTACGAGCAGTACTTC
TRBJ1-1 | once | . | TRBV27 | CASRIRQGEAFF | TGTGCCAGCAGGATTCGTCAGGGGGAAGCTTTCTTT
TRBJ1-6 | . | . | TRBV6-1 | CASSEQAPSGRSPLHF | TGTGCCAGCAGTGAACAGGCACCTTCCGGGAGATCACCCCTCCACTTT
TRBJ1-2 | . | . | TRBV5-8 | CASSLWDINYGYTF | TGTGCCAGCAGCTTGTGGGACATAAACTATGGCTACACCTTC
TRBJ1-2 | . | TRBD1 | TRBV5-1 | CASSLASGGKGYGYTF | TGCGCCAGCAGCTTGGCGTCAGGGGGCAAGGGATATGGCTACACCTTC
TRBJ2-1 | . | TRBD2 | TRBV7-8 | CASRKAGGNNEQFF | TGTGCCAGCAGAAAAGCGGGAGGGAACAATGAGCAGTTCTTC
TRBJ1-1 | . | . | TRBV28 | CASSLRSTEAFF | TGTGCCAGCAGTTTAAGGAGCACTGAAGCTTTCTTT
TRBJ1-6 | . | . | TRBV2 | CASSTENSYNSPLHF | TGTGCCAGCAGTACCGAGAACTCCTATAATTCACCCCTCCACTTT